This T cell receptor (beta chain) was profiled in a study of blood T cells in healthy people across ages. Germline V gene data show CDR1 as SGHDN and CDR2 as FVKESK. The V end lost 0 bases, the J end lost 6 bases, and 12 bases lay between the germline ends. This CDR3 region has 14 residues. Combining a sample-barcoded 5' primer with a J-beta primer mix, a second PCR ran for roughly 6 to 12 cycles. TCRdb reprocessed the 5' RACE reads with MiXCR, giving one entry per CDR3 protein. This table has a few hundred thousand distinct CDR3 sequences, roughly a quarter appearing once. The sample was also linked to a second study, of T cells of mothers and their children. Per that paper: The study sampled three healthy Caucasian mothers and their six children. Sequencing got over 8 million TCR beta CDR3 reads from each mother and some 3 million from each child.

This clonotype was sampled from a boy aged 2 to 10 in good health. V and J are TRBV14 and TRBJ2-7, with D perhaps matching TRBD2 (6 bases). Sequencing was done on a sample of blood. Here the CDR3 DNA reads TGTGCCAGCAGCCAAGAACTAGCTTTCTCCGAGCAGTACTTC. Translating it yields CASSQELAFSEQYF.